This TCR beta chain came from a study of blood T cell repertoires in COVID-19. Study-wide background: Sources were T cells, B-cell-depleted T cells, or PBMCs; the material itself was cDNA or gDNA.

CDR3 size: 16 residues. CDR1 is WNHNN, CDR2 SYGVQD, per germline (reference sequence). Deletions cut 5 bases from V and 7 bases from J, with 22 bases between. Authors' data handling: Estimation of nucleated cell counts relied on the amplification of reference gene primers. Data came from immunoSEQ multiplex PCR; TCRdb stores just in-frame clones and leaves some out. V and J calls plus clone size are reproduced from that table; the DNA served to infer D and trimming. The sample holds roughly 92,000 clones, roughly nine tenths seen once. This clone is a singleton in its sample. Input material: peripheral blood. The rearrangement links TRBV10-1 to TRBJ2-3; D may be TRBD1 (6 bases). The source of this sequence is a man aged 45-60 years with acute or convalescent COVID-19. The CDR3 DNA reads TGCGCCAGCAGTCGGCCCGGACAGCCTGGATCGAATACGCAGTATTTT. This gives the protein CASSRPGQPGSNTQYF.